Listed below are T cell receptor beta chains from one sample, sequenced in a study of memory CD4+ T cells and cytomegalovirus serostatus. Using immunoSEQ multiplex PCR, the repertoire was profiled, and TCRdb retains in-frame clones only, with some absent. In the table there are tens of thousands of clones, 75% to 85% of which are singletons. Material: memory CD4+ T cells from blood. The source of these receptors is an adult in good health and CMV-seronegative. Each CDR3 is given with its conserved first and last residue.

TRBJ1-2	TRBV2	CASSGMGFGYTF
TRBJ1-2	TRBV15	CATSRDRGVLYGYTF
TRBJ1-4	TRBV7-9	CASSIQGYTNEKLFF
TRBJ1-3	TRBV11-2	CASSLGQVLSGNTIYF
TRBJ1-2	TRBV5-4	CASSLQGLNYGYTF
TRBJ2-2	TRBV9	CASSVATGWQRTGELFF
TRBJ1-2	TRBV2	CASSFEQGGYTF
TRBJ1-1	TRBV7-2	CASSVGPNTEAFF
TRBJ1-6	TRBV5-6	CASSSSDSSYNSPLHF
TRBJ1-1	TRBV4-2	CASSLGTSTEAFF
TRBJ1-1	TRBV2	CASRRTPEAFF
TRBJ1-4	TRBV7-9	CASSAGTGHYEKLFF
TRBJ2-7	TRBV5-1	CASSQTPTGGVSYEQYF
TRBJ1-1	TRBV20-1	CSGSRDIEAFF
TRBJ2-1	TRBV5-6	CASSPTGTPNNEQFF
TRBJ2-5	TRBV11-2	CASSLAGQPQETQYF
TRBJ1-6	TRBV7-9	CASSFGTANNSPLHF
TRBJ2-7	TRBV2	CASTWQGGEQYF
TRBJ1-2	TRBV6-6	CASSYSRTAVYGYTF
TRBJ1-1	TRBV6-1	CASRQGNTEAFF
TRBJ1-2	TRBV5-1	CASSLPGGDYGYTF
TRBJ1-4	TRBV30	CAWTDGTVGGKLFF
TRBJ1-1	TRBV30	CAWRMNTEAFF
TRBJ1-2	TRBV4-3	CASSQEGRNYGYTF
TRBJ1-1	TRBV6-5	CASSPSRSKNTEAFF
TRBJ1-1	TRBV7-9	CASSGLRRGADTEAFF
TRBJ1-2	TRBV4-3	CASSQDRSYGYTF
TRBJ1-1	TRBV2	CVAPTPGGTEAFF
TRBJ1-3	TRBV7-8	CASSSGQGSGNTIYF
TRBJ2-5	TRBV29-1	CSVSNRAETQYF
TRBJ2-7	TRBV28	CASSLAGTGTYEQYF
TRBJ1-2	TRBV7-8	CASSYTRVGWDGYTF
TRBJ2-6	TRBV2	CASDRQSTGANVLTF
TRBJ2-1	TRBV2	CASRRLAGGSSYNEQFF
TRBJ2-7	TRBV12-2	CASRLANEQYF
TRBJ1-1	TRBV10-3	CAISARGNTEAFF
TRBJ1-2	TRBV27	CASSFGTGFLDGYTF
TRBJ2-7	TRBV6-5	CASSPDASGTYEQYF
TRBJ1-2	TRBV18	CASSPWDSTHGYTF
TRBJ2-7	TRBV6-1	CASRRGILYEQYF
TRBJ2-7	TRBV4-2	CASSLHSGTGGYEQYF
TRBJ1-5	TRBV2	CASSENQGSQPQHF
TRBJ2-2	TRBV2	CASGDSQNTGELFF